The rows below give T cell receptor beta chains drawn from one sample of a study of blood T cells in healthy people across ages. TCRdb ran MiXCR on the 5' RACE reads and lists one entry per CDR3 protein. There are 1.5 million to 1.8 million distinct CDR3 sequences in the sample; roughly two fifths occur only once, and around 4% lies in the top ten. What was sequenced was blood. The source of these receptors is a woman younger than 30 in good health. The CDR3 runs from the conserved cysteine through the conserved F or W. The D gene is left open where the match is weak. Not every row has a clone size; where given, it reads once, few, many or a size class.

size: few
V: TRBV28
J: TRBJ1-4
D: .
CDR3: CASSLVGSTNEKLFF
DNA: TGTGCCAGCAGTTTGGTCGGATCAACTAATGAAAAACTGTTTTTT

size: .
V: TRBV4-3
J: TRBJ1-4
D: .
CDR3: CASSQDPERRTNEKLFF
DNA: TGCGCCAGCAGCCAAGATCCCGAGCGTCGGACTAATGAAAAACTGTTTTTT

size: .
V: TRBV4-1
J: TRBJ2-3
D: .
CDR3: CASSQGASVGTDTQYF
DNA: TGCGCCAGCAGCCAAGGTGCTTCCGTGGGCACAGATACGCAGTATTTT

size: .
V: TRBV9
J: TRBJ2-7
D: .
CDR3: CASSPYTSGPYEQYF
DNA: TGTGCCAGCAGCCCCTACACCAGTGGCCCCTACGAGCAGTACTTC

size: .
V: TRBV2
J: TRBJ2-7
D: TRBD2
CDR3: CASSEMSSGRAYEQYF
DNA: TGTGCCAGCAGTGAAATGAGTAGCGGGAGGGCCTACGAGCAGTACTTC

size: .
V: TRBV28
J: TRBJ2-7
D: TRBD1
CDR3: CASSSPGTVYEQYF
DNA: TGTGCCAGCAGTTCTCCCGGGACAGTCTACGAGCAGTACTTC

size: .
V: TRBV7-6
J: TRBJ1-1
D: .
CDR3: CASSTDRQTHTEAFF
DNA: TGTGCCAGCAGCACCGATCGACAGACCCACACTGAAGCTTTCTTT

size: .
V: TRBV7-2
J: TRBJ1-3
D: .
CDR3: CASSVSAGNTIYF
DNA: TGTGCCAGCAGCGTATCCGCTGGAAACACCATATATTTT

size: few
V: TRBV10-3
J: TRBJ1-1
D: TRBD1
CDR3: CATSTGPEAFF
DNA: TGTGCCACCTCGACAGGGCCCGAAGCTTTCTTT

size: .
V: TRBV15
J: TRBJ2-4
D: TRBD1
CDR3: CATSGTGKNIQYF
DNA: TGTGCCACCAGCGGGACAGGGAAAAACATTCAGTACTTC

size: .
V: TRBV12-3/TRBV12-4
J: TRBJ2-7
D: .
CDR3: CASSLGFGQNYYEQYF
DNA: TGTGCCAGCAGTTTAGGCTTTGGGCAGAACTACTACGAGCAGTACTTC

size: .
V: TRBV29-1
J: TRBJ2-1
D: .
CDR3: CSVEEVTVFLNEQFF
DNA: TGCAGCGTTGAAGAAGTTACTGTGTTTCTAAATGAGCAGTTCTTC

size: .
V: TRBV27
J: TRBJ1-2
D: .
CDR3: CASSLTTEPNYGYTF
DNA: TGTGCCAGCAGTTTGACGACAGAGCCCAACTATGGCTACACCTTC

size: once
V: TRBV6-6
J: TRBJ1-5
D: .
CDR3: CVSSRGPQPQHF
DNA: TGTGTCAGCAGTCGGGGACCTCAGCCCCAGCATTTT

size: .
V: TRBV29-1
J: TRBJ2-6
D: .
CDR3: CSVGDSGPGPGANVLTF
DNA: TGCAGCGTTGGGGATTCAGGTCCTGGACCAGGGGCCAACGTCCTGACTTTC

size: few
V: TRBV20-1
J: TRBJ2-1
D: TRBD2
CDR3: CSAGGLAGGYNEQFF
DNA: TGCAGTGCGGGGGGACTAGCGGGAGGCTACAATGAGCAGTTCTTC

size: few
V: TRBV12-3/TRBV12-4
J: TRBJ2-7
D: .
CDR3: CASSSGAEQYF
DNA: TGTGCCAGCAGTTCCGGGGCCGAGCAGTACTTC

size: few
V: TRBV11-3
J: TRBJ2-2
D: .
CDR3: CASSSRWGTSNTGELFF
DNA: TGTGCCAGCAGCTCCAGGTGGGGCACTTCGAACACCGGGGAGCTGTTTTTT

size: .
V: TRBV3-1
J: TRBJ2-7
D: .
CDR3: CASSQSPHGDQYF
DNA: TGTGCCAGCAGCCAGTCCCCCCATGGGGACCAGTACTTC

size: .
V: TRBV4-2
J: TRBJ2-2
D: TRBD1
CDR3: CASSSRPGGSNTGELFF
DNA: TGTGCCAGCAGCTCACGGCCAGGGGGCTCGAACACCGGGGAGCTGTTTTTT

size: .
V: TRBV5-1
J: TRBJ1-3
D: .
CDR3: CASSLDSRGNTIYF
DNA: TGCGCCAGCAGCCTGGACAGCCGAGGAAACACCATATATTTT

size: .
V: TRBV6-2/TRBV6-3
J: TRBJ2-5
D: TRBD1
CDR3: CASRNRTGRLGETQYF
DNA: TGTGCCAGCAGAAACCGGACAGGGAGGTTGGGCGAGACCCAGTACTTC

size: .
V: TRBV28
J: TRBJ2-1
D: TRBD1
CDR3: CASSPGPGQGAEYNEQFF
DNA: TGTGCCAGCAGTCCTGGCCCGGGACAGGGGGCGGAGTACAATGAGCAGTTCTTC

size: .
V: TRBV7-9
J: TRBJ1-4
D: .
CDR3: CASSTTGASNEKLFF
DNA: TGTGCCAGCAGCACCACGGGGGCTTCTAATGAAAAACTGTTTTTT

size: .
V: TRBV20-1
J: TRBJ2-7
D: .
CDR3: CSAEAEVYEQYF
DNA: TGCAGTGCCGAAGCGGAGGTCTACGAGCAGTACTTC

size: .
V: TRBV5-1
J: TRBJ1-4
D: .
CDR3: CASSTGRATNEKLFF
DNA: TGCGCCAGCAGCACGGGGCGGGCAACTAATGAAAAACTGTTTTTT

size: .
V: TRBV14
J: TRBJ2-7
D: .
CDR3: CASSLPGGLFNEQYF
DNA: TGTGCCAGCAGCCTACCGGGGGGCCTCTTCAATGAGCAGTACTTC

size: few
V: TRBV15
J: TRBJ2-1
D: TRBD1
CDR3: CATSRDYRGLYNEQFF
DNA: TGTGCCACCAGCAGAGATTACAGGGGGCTATACAATGAGCAGTTCTTC

size: few
V: TRBV20-1
J: TRBJ2-1
D: TRBD2
CDR3: CSASHSGRIYNEQFF
DNA: TGCAGTGCTAGCCATAGCGGGAGAATCTACAATGAGCAGTTCTTC

size: few
V: TRBV21-1
J: TRBJ2-5
D: .
CDR3: CASSNLRKTETQYF
DNA: TGTGCCAGCAGCAATTTGCGGAAAACAGAGACCCAGTACTTC

size: .
V: TRBV28
J: TRBJ2-7
D: .
CDR3: CASSFFRGYEQYF
DNA: TGTGCCAGCAGTTTTTTCAGAGGATACGAGCAGTACTTC

size: .
V: TRBV12-3/TRBV12-4
J: TRBJ1-5
D: .
CDR3: CASSAGLGQPQHF
DNA: TGTGCCAGCAGTGCGGGCCTGGGGCAGCCCCAGCATTTT

size: few
V: TRBV7-9
J: TRBJ2-7
D: TRBD1
CDR3: CASSPERGTGGLEQYF
DNA: TGTGCCAGCAGCCCCGAAAGGGGGACAGGGGGCCTCGAGCAGTACTTC

size: few
V: TRBV29-1
J: TRBJ2-1
D: TRBD2
CDR3: CSVEDRLAVIYNEQFF
DNA: TGCAGCGTTGAAGATCGACTAGCGGTGATCTACAATGAGCAGTTCTTC

size: few
V: TRBV7-8
J: TRBJ2-7
D: .
CDR3: CASSLVTGEADEQYF
DNA: TGTGCCAGCAGCTTAGTCACAGGGGAGGCCGACGAGCAGTACTTC

size: .
V: TRBV28
J: TRBJ1-1
D: .
CDR3: CASSFLAPMNTEAFF
DNA: TGTGCCAGCAGTTTCCTCGCCCCCATGAACACTGAAGCTTTCTTT

size: .
V: TRBV6-4
J: TRBJ2-7
D: TRBD1
CDR3: CASSTGTGSYNEQYF
DNA: TGTGCCAGCAGTACCGGGACAGGCTCCTACAATGAGCAGTACTTC

size: few
V: TRBV20-1
J: TRBJ2-7
D: TRBD2
CDR3: CSAGTSSYNEQYF
DNA: TGCAGTGCCGGGACTAGCAGCTACAATGAGCAGTACTTC

size: .
V: TRBV20-1
J: TRBJ2-1
D: .
CDR3: CSARGGTVNQETQFF
DNA: TGCAGTGCTAGAGGCGGGACAGTGAACCAAGAGACCCAGTTCTTC

size: .
V: TRBV10-3
J: TRBJ1-1
D: .
CDR3: CAISDILTTEAFF
DNA: TGTGCCATCAGTGACATTCTGACGACTGAAGCTTTCTTT

size: few
V: TRBV9
J: TRBJ2-5
D: .
CDR3: CASSSQLRETQYF
DNA: TGTGCCAGCAGTTCCCAGCTAAGAGAGACCCAGTACTTC

size: few
V: TRBV20-1
J: TRBJ2-7
D: .
CDR3: CSARDLFEQYF
DNA: TGCAGTGCTAGAGATCTATTCGAGCAGTACTTC

size: .
V: TRBV6-2/TRBV6-3
J: TRBJ1-1
D: .
CDR3: CASQGGPVNTEAFF
DNA: TGTGCCAGCCAAGGGGGGCCGGTGAACACTGAAGCTTTCTTT

size: .
V: TRBV7-9
J: TRBJ1-1
D: .
CDR3: CASSLGRGNTKAFF
DNA: TGTGCCAGCAGCTTAGGACGGGGGAACACTAAAGCTTTCTTT

size: few
V: TRBV9
J: TRBJ2-3
D: .
CDR3: CASSVNPVTDTQYF
DNA: TGTGCCAGCAGCGTAAACCCGGTCACAGATACGCAGTATTTT

size: .
V: TRBV5-1
J: TRBJ2-3
D: .
CDR3: CASSLDDRAGSDTQYF
DNA: TGCGCCAGCAGCTTGGATGATAGGGCAGGGTCGGATACGCAGTATTTT

size: .
V: TRBV2
J: TRBJ1-2
D: .
CDR3: CASSPYRDDSRLWYGYTF
DNA: TGTGCCAGCAGCCCTTACCGGGACGACTCTCGACTATGGTATGGCTACACCTTC